This T cell receptor (beta chain) was captured in a study of shared clonotypes between healthy human individuals. Study in general: Used for every donor were three CD4 naive, three CD4 memory, two CD8 naive and one CD8 memory plate.

This CDR3 region has 15 residues. The germline V gene encodes CDR1 MDHEN and CDR2 SYDVKM. V lost 6 bases to trimming and J lost 1 base; unmatched junction nucleotides: 3. Findings and caveats of the study: Clonotype sharing among donors likely depends on sequencing depth.

Libraries were prepared by immunoSEQ multiplex PCR; TCRdb keeps only in-frame clonotypes and omits some of them. The repertoire has millions of clones, about 95% of them found once; the top ten carry about 1.1%. A note on this clone: Its antigen is currently unknown.

Cells designated naive CD8 were CD45RO-negative and were positively selected for CCR7, with terminally differentiated effector memory CD45RA+ cells excluded. Caucasian adults living in Nashville, Tennessee, provided all samples. The chain couples TRBV28 to TRBJ2-2; 9 positions match TRBD2. The source material was naive CD8+ T cells sorted from blood. The clonotype comes from a man aged 18 to 35 in good health. CDR3 DNA: TGTGCCAGCAGCCAGACTAGCGGGAACACCGGGGAGCTGTTTTTT. It encodes CASSQTSGNTGELFF.